A single sample gave rise to the 14 T cell receptor beta chains below, sequenced in a study of regulatory dendritic cells for organ transplantation. Only in-frame clones appear in the TCRdb table, and some are missing; sequencing was by immunoSEQ multiplex PCR. Of roughly 35,000 clones listed, 70% to 90% were seen once; the top ten hold under 0.065%. Specimen: naive CD4+ T cells from blood. The subset here: CD45RA+ naive T cells. These receptor sequences come from a human donor in good health.

The V gene is TRBV11-2, the J gene TRBJ2-7; D possibly matches TRBD1 or TRBD2 (7 bases each). The germline gives CDR1 SGHAT, CDR2 FQNNGV. V lost 5 bases and J 4 bases, leaving 18 bases between the germline ends. The CDR3 has 15 amino acids. CDR3 protein: CASSQVQGRGYEQYF. The DNA of the CDR3 is TGTGCCAGCAGCCAAGTACAGGGGCGGGGGTACGAGCAGTACTTC.

The chain has TRBV19 and TRBJ2-6, with 8 bases aligning to TRBD2. Germline CDR1 is LNHDA and CDR2 is SQIVND (reference sequence). V shed 4 bases and J 3 bases; nucleotides not matched to a gene: 8. This CDR3 has 17 residues. CDR3 residues: CASSRPGGALGANVLTF. In DNA, the CDR3 is TGTGCCAGTAGTAGGCCCGGGGGGGCGCTTGGGGCCAACGTCCTGACTTTC.

The sample holds a few counts of this clone. The chain links TRBV5-1 to TRBJ1-1; D is perhaps TRBD1 (5 bases). V was shortened by 4 bases and J by 1 base, with 14 bases between the two germline ends. The CDR3 is made up of 15 amino acids. Looked up from germline, CDR1 is SGHRS and CDR2 is YFSETQ. The CDR3 DNA is TGCGCCAGCAGCACGCTCGGGACGGAGAACACTGAAGCTTTCTTT. It is translated as CASSTLGTENTEAFF.

The rearrangement joins TRBV19 to TRBJ1-3; no clear D. CDR1 is LNHDA, CDR2 SQIVND, per germline (reference sequence). The CDR3 is 14 residues long. V shed 10 bases and J shed 0 bases, with 13 bases lying between them. For the CDR3, the DNA is TGTGCCACCCAGTATGGAAGCTCTGGAAACACCATATATTTT. It encodes CATQYGSSGNTIYF.

The V gene is TRBV30, the J gene TRBJ2-7; perhaps TRBD2 as D (5 bases). V lost 2 bases and J 0 bases, leaving 20 bases between the germline ends. CDR1 GTSNPN and CDR2 SVGIG come from the germline V gene (reference sequence). The CDR3 length is 17 residues. The CDR3 sequence is CAWSMGLEQRLSYEQYF. The CDR3, as DNA: TGTGCCTGGAGTATGGGGTTAGAACAGCGGCTCTCCTACGAGCAGTACTTC. Drawing the rest from reference TRBV30 and TRBJ2-7, the complete variable domain is SQTIHQWPATLVQPVGSPLSLECTVEGTSNPNLYWYRQAAGRGLQLLFYSVGIGQISSEVPQNLSASRPQDRQFILSSKKLLLSDSGFYLCAWSMGLEQRLSYEQYFGPGTRLTVT.

The J gene is TRBJ2-3, the V gene TRBV11-2; 7 positions match TRBD2. The junction had 7 bases not matched to a gene; V was cut back by 3 bases and J by 4 bases. CDR1 SGHAT and CDR2 FQNNGV come from the germline V gene. The CDR3 is 15 residues long. CDR3 in DNA: TGTGCCAGCAGCTTCCTCGGGGGGAGAGCAGATACGCAGTATTTT. This codes for CASSFLGGRADTQYF.

The chain uses TRBV10-3 and TRBJ2-7; tentative D call: TRBD1 (6 bases). Germline V gene data show CDR1 as ENHRY and CDR2 as SYGVKD. Trimming shortened V by 2 bases and J by 6 bases, and 14 bases separated the two germline ends. The CDR3 has 14 amino acids. The chain's CDR3 is CAISETQQGSEQYF. The CDR3 DNA reads as TGTGCCATCAGTGAGACTCAACAGGGCTCCGAGCAGTACTTC.

V and J are TRBV25-1 and TRBJ1-1, with D tentatively TRBD1 (5 bases). There are 13 residues in the CDR3. In germline, CDR1 is MGHDK, CDR2 SYGVNS. The ends were cut back, 6 bases at V and 1 base at J, with 9 bases in the middle. CDR3 amino acids: CASSRTGNTEAFF. CDR3 DNA: TGTGCCAGCAGCAGAACAGGGAACACTGAAGCTTTCTTT.

V usage is TRBV6-1 and J usage is TRBJ2-1; 10 bases are shared with TRBD2. The CDR3 is made up of 20 amino acids. Germline values: CDR1 MNHNS, CDR2 SASEGT. V lost 1 base and J lost 9; bases outside the gene matches: 21. CDR3 region: CASSEGDTGLAATPYGEQFF. DNA of the CDR3: TGTGCCAGCAGTGAAGGGGATACTGGACTAGCGGCCACCCCTTACGGTGAGCAGTTCTTC.

V and J are TRBV7-2 and TRBJ1-1, with a weak D call TRBD1 (6 bases). CDR1 is SGHTA and CDR2 is FQGNSA in the germline V gene. V gave up 5 bases and J gave up 3 bases, with 16 bases separating them. This CDR3 is built from 15 residues. This chain's CDR3 is CASSPPGQLHTEAFF. The CDR3, as DNA: TGTGCCAGCAGCCCGCCTGGACAGCTCCACACTGAAGCTTTCTTT.

The V gene is TRBV5-4, the J gene TRBJ1-1, with a weak D call TRBD1 (5 bases). The ends were cut back, 2 bases at V and 8 bases at J, with 13 bases in the middle. Germline-derived CDR1 and CDR2 are SGHNT and YYREEE (reference sequence). This CDR3 contains 13 residues. The CDR3 nucleotides read TGTGCCAGCAGCTTATCGGGACTTAGAGAAGCTTTCTTT. The encoded protein is CASSLSGLREAFF.

The CDR3 DNA sequence: TGTGCCACCAGCAGAGATTTAGGAAAAGAGACCCAGTACTTC. Amino acids: CATSRDLGKETQYF. The chain employs TRBV15 and TRBJ2-5; no firm D call. CDR3 length: 14 residues. The germline V gene encodes CDR1 LNHNV and CDR2 YYDKDF (reference sequence). V was cut by 0 bases and J by 3 bases, with 8 bases left in between.

V usage is TRBV6-5 and J usage is TRBJ2-7, with a tentative D call TRBD1 (5 bases). This CDR3 contains 14 residues. The V end was cut by 6 bases, the J end by 0 bases, with 12 bases between. The germline CDR1 and CDR2 sequences are MNHEY and SVGAGI. The CDR3 DNA is TGTGCCAGCAGCCCCCGGACACCCTCCTACGAGCAGTACTTC. It translates to CASSPRTPSYEQYF.

The CDR3 DNA reads as TGTGCCACGTCACAACCGGACAGGGATCCTGGAAACACCATATATTTT. Translation gives CATSQPDRDPGNTIYF. This chain uses TRBV19 with TRBJ1-3; TRBD1 matches 8 bases. The germline CDR1 and CDR2 sequences are LNHDA and SQIVND (reference sequence). Unmatched junction bases numbered 13, after V lost 10 bases and J lost 2 bases. The CDR3 loop spans 16 amino acids.